This T cell receptor beta chain comes out of a study of blood T cell repertoires in COVID-19. As for the study in general: Samples taken during acute and convalescent COVID-19 were collected in the United States, Italy and Spain. The analysed material was cDNA or gDNA that came from T cells, B-cell-depleted T cells, or PBMCs.

The CDR3 totals 13 residues. In germline, CDR1 is SNHLY, CDR2 FYNNEI. Trimming shortened V by 1 base and J by 4 bases, and 6 bases separated the two germline ends. Methods used by the authors: Amplification of reference gene primers was used by the study to estimate nucleated cell counts. Clones were sequenced by immunoSEQ multiplex PCR, and TCRdb holds only the in-frame ones, with some missing. V, J and clone size are those of that table, while D and trimming were read from the DNA. The table shows about 45,000 clones, with roughly nine tenths occurring only once. The gene calls are TRBV2 and TRBJ2-3, with D possibly matching TRBD1 (6 bases). The sequenced material came from peripheral blood. The TCR originated in a human donor in a cohort sampled during active COVID-19. CDR3 region: CASSEEGADTQYF. The CDR3 bases are TGTGCCAGCAGTGAAGAGGGGGCAGATACGCAGTATTTT.